The clone carrying this T cell receptor beta chain came up a few times. The antigen is unknown. V lost 4 bases to trimming and J lost 7 bases, with 17 bases between them. Germline V lookup: CDR1 SGHRS, CDR2 YFSETQ. This CDR3 spans 14 amino acids. The data originate from a study of regulatory T cells in long-lasting Graves disease. CDR3 regions were amplified by Arm-PCR using iRepertoire HTBI primers to build TCR beta libraries. Per the original methods: The study identified 60 to 65 TRBV and around 15 TRBJ segments across samples. TCRdb passed the multiplex PCR reads through MiXCR, listing each CDR3 protein once. The V and J calls were determined by TCRdb, not by the authors. Of about 610,000 distinct CDR3 sequences listed, about 16% are singletons. Documented time point: newly diagnosed GD, antithyroid drugs for less than 3 months. PBMC-derived RNA was used for the TCR library. Study-wide results and caveats: Persistent-disease Graves' patients showed less TCR diversity than new cases. Comparison showed that persistent patients shared more public clonotypes (roughly 2,700) than new patients (about 880).

These data are also associated with another study on T cells in Graves' hyperthyroidism and ophthalmopathy. That report adds: Model predictions of ophthalmopathy came a median approximately 6 months before onset.

The chain is built from TRBV5-1 and TRBJ1-2; D is uncertain. The material sequenced was peripheral blood mononuclear cells (PBMCs), taken at new diagnosis, from a patient treated with antithyroid drugs. This receptor was identified in a man younger than 35 with Graves disease. In nucleotides, the CDR3 is TGCGCCAGCAGCGCGAACCCAGAAATTGGTGGCTACACCTTC. This sequence encodes CASSANPEIGGYTF. The full variable domain, completed using reference TRBV5-1 and TRBJ1-2, is KAGVTQTPRYLIKTRGQQVTLSCSPISGHRSVSWYQQTPGQGLQFLFEYFSETQRNKGNFPGRFSGRQFSNSRSEMNVSTLELGDSALYLCASSANPEIGGYTFGSGTRLTVV.